Below, 8 T cell receptor beta chains from the same sample are listed, as sequenced in a study of radiotherapy plus CTLA-4 blockade in lung cancer. Data came from immunoSEQ multiplex PCR; TCRdb stores just in-frame clones and leaves some out. The table has tens of thousands of clones, approximately 83% seen once. The sequencing used peripheral blood, collected from a patient treated with radiotherapy plus ipilimumab. These receptors were obtained from a human donor with non-small cell lung cancer who had stable disease on radiotherapy plus ipilimumab.

This chain connects TRBV6-6 to TRBJ2-6, with 8 bases fitting TRBD1. The J segment lost 0 bases and the V segment lost 4 bases, leaving 2 bases of the junction unmatched. The CDR3 contains 16 residues. CDR1 and CDR2 from the germline V gene are MNHNY and SVGAGI (reference sequence). Here the CDR3 DNA reads TGTGCCAGCAGTTTTGACAGGGGCTCTGGGGCCAACGTCCTGACTTTC. It yields the protein CASSFDRGSGANVLTF.

Here the CDR3 DNA reads TGTGCCAGCAGCGCCCCCGACAGGGGGCAATACGAGCAGTACTTC. Translating gives CASSAPDRGQYEQYF. The chain joins TRBV7-8 to TRBJ2-7; 10 bases fit TRBD1. This CDR3 is 15 amino acids long. With 5 bases clipped from V and 4 bases from J, the junction kept 8 bases outside the gene matches. Germline V gene sequence: CDR1 SGHVS, CDR2 FQNEAQ.

This clone was seen once. The CDR3 nucleotides are TGTGCCAGCAGTTACAGGGGTGTTTCTTATACGCAGTATTTT. Translated, it gives CASSYRGVSYTQYF. The rearrangement links TRBV28 to TRBJ2-3, with 7 bases aligning to TRBD1. This CDR3 is built from 14 residues. Losses at the gene ends were 4 bases for V and 7 bases for J; bases not matched to a gene: 8. CDR1 and CDR2 from the germline V gene are MDHEN and SYDVKM.

The chain recombines TRBV4-1 with TRBJ1-5, with 7 bases aligning to TRBD1. Germline trimming cut 1 base from V and 7 bases from J; bases unmatched to any gene: 16. Germline CDR1 is MGHRA and CDR2 is YSYEKL. This CDR3 has 18 residues. The CDR3 bases are TGCGCCAGCAGCCAAGTCCCCGCGTACAGGGGTAGTGGGCAGCCCCAGCATTTT. Its protein is CASSQVPAYRGSGQPQHF.

The V call is TRBV29-1, the J call TRBJ1-1; D ambiguous. Germline loops: CDR1 SQVTM, CDR2 ANQGSEA. Between the trimmed V and J ends, which lost 7 bases and 8 bases, there was a span of 17 bases. There are 12 residues in the CDR3. CDR3 DNA sequence: TGCAGCGGCGGGTCCCACTCACAAGAAGCTTTCTTT. The encoded protein is CSGGSHSQEAFF.

The chain recombines TRBV9 with TRBJ2-2; a possible D gene is TRBD2 (5 bases). Trimming removed 0 bases at V and 5 bases at J, with 11 bases between. The CDR3 consists of 15 residues. Germline CDR1 reads SGDLS; CDR2 reads YYNGEE. CDR3 protein: CASSVEASLTGELFF. The CDR3 DNA sequence: TGTGCCAGCAGCGTAGAGGCTAGCCTTACCGGGGAGCTGTTTTTT. Combining the CDR3 with reference TRBV9 and TRBJ2-2 gives the whole variable domain DSGVTQTPKHLITATGQRVTLRCSPRSGDLSVYWYQQSLDQGLQFLIQYYNGEERAKGNILERFSAQQFPDLHSELNLSSLELGDSALYFCASSVEASLTGELFFGEGSRLTVL.

The chain couples TRBV6-1 to TRBJ2-7; D is perhaps TRBD1 (6 bases). The V and J ends lost 7 bases and 0 bases respectively, with 13 bases between them. The CDR3 contains 14 residues. Germline V gene data show CDR1 as MNHNS and CDR2 as SASEGT. CDR3 in DNA: TGTGCCAGCAAGGGACATCAGAACTCCTACGAGCAGTACTTC. Encoded protein: CASKGHQNSYEQYF.

The chain carries TRBV9 and TRBJ1-6; 8 bases line up with TRBD1. CDR1 SGDLS and CDR2 YYNGEE come from the germline V gene. V lost 0 bases, J lost 8 bases, and 1 base stayed unmatched. The CDR3 is made up of 14 amino acids. The CDR3 DNA sequence: TGTGCCAGCAGCGTAGTGGGACAGGATTCACCCCTCCACTTT. Protein: CASSVVGQDSPLHF.